The sequence of this T cell receptor beta chain was determined in a study of cytotoxic CD8 clonotypes in ibrutinib-treated CLL. Using immunoSEQ multiplex PCR, the repertoire was profiled, and TCRdb retains in-frame clones only, with some absent. The sample has under 30,000 clones, around 52% seen once. V lost 4 bases, J lost 0 bases, and 16 bases stayed unmatched. The CDR3 loop spans 20 amino acids. Germline CDR1 ENHRY, CDR2 SYGVKD. Sequences were derived from PBMCs, sampled before ibrutinib treatment. The sequence was collected from a human donor with chronic lymphocytic leukemia. This chain links TRBV10-3 with TRBJ2-3, with TRBD2 matching over 10 bases. CDR3 nucleotide sequence: TGTGCCATCAGTGCCCTTCCCCGGGCTAGCGGGGGAGGTAGCACAGATACGCAGTATTTT. Its translation: CAISALPRASGGGSTDTQYF.